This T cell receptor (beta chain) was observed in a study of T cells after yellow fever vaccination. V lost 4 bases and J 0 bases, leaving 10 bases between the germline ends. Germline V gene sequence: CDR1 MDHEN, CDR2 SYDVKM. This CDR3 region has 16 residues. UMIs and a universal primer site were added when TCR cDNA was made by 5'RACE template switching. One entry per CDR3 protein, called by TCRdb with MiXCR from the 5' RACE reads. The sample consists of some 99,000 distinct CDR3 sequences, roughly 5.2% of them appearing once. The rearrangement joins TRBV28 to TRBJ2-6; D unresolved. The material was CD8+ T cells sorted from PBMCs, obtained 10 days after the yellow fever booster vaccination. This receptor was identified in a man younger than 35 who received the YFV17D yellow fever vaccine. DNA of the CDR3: TGTGCCAGCAGTTCCTTGAGGTACTCTGGGGCCAACGTCCTGACTTTC. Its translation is CASSSLRYSGANVLTF. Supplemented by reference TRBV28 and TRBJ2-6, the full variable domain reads DVKVTQSSRYLVKRTGEKVFLECVQDMDHENMFWYRQDPGLGLRLIYFSYDVKMKEKGDIPEGYSVSREKKERFSLILESASTNQTSMYLCASSSLRYSGANVLTFGAGSRLTVL.